A single sample is the source of the 24 T cell receptor beta chains below, sequenced in a study of T cell responses to AZD1222 COVID-19 vaccine. The repertoire was sequenced with immunoSEQ multiplex PCR; TCRdb's copy has only in-frame clones and lacks some. Found here are about 100,000 clones, around nine tenths of them singletons; the top ten hold 15% to 20%. The source was peripheral blood, collected on day 0 of AZD1222 vaccination. The source is an adult in good health.

The chain joins TRBV24-1 to TRBJ2-5, with 13 bases aligning to TRBD2. Trimming removed 3 bases from V and 3 bases from J; junction bases left unmatched: 6. CDR3 length equals 17 residues. CDR1 is KGHDR and CDR2 is SFDVKD in the germline V gene. CDR3 nucleotide sequence: TGTGCCACCAGTGATAGACTAGCGGGGGGCCTTAAAGAGACCCAGTACTTC. Translated, it gives CATSDRLAGGLKETQYF.

The gene calls are TRBV18 and TRBJ2-2, with D possibly TRBD2 on 5 matching bases. Per the germline V gene, CDR1 is KGHSH and CDR2 is LQKENI. The V end lost 2 bases, the J end lost 4 bases, and 17 bases lay between the germline ends. There are 17 residues in the CDR3. The CDR3 region has the DNA TGTGCCAGCTCACCAAAGAGAGGGAGCGTTGGCACCGGGGAGCTGTTTTTT. It specifies CASSPKRGSVGTGELFF.

The CDR3 DNA follows: TGTGCCATCAGGTCTAGGACCGTCTATGGCTACACCTTC. This encodes CAIRSRTVYGYTF. V is TRBV10-3 and J is TRBJ1-2; D remains ambiguous. Trimming pared 6 bases from V and 4 bases from J, leaving 12 bases between. CDR1 and CDR2 from the germline V gene are ENHRY and SYGVKD. This CDR3 has 13 amino acids.

The J gene is TRBJ2-1, the V gene TRBV12-3 or TRBV12-4; 8 nucleotides agree with TRBD2. V gave up 8 bases and J gave up 7 bases; unmatched junction bases: 7. The CDR3 runs 13 residues. CDR3 in DNA: TGTGCCAGCGCTATAGCGGGGACGAATGAGCAGTTCTTC. Amino acid sequence: CASAIAGTNEQFF.

This clone has just a few counts. The J gene is TRBJ1-1, the V gene TRBV9; D uncertain. V lost 0 bases, J lost 8 bases, and 11 bases lay in between. The CDR3 length is 13 residues. The V gene's germline CDR1 is SGDLS and CDR2 YYNGEE. This CDR3 is CASSVGPLGEAFF. The CDR3 nucleotides are TGTGCCAGCAGCGTAGGTCCATTGGGAGAAGCTTTCTTT.

The chain uses TRBV5-1 and TRBJ1-1, with D unresolved. The CDR3 has 23 amino acids. V was clipped by 3 bases and J by 4 bases, with 40 bases between them. Looked up from germline, CDR1 is SGHRS and CDR2 is YFSETQ. CDR3 loop: CASSSHSWLSPPQDAHRGTEAFF. Written as DNA, the CDR3 is TGCGCCAGCAGCTCACACTCTTGGTTGTCCCCCCCCCAGGACGCACACCGCGGCACTGAAGCTTTCTTT.

The rearrangement joins TRBV2 to TRBJ2-3; D possibly corresponds to TRBD1 (6 bases). The CDR3 consists of 15 residues. Germline assignment: CDR1 SNHLY and CDR2 FYNNEI. V gave up 2 bases and J gave up 2 bases, with 11 bases separating them. The CDR3 region is CASSEQGPNTDTQYF. The CDR3 bases are TGTGCCAGCAGTGAACAGGGGCCCAACACAGATACGCAGTATTTT. The entire variable domain, with the rest obtained from reference TRBV2 and TRBJ2-3, is as follows: EPEVTQTPSHQVTQMGQEVILRCVPISNHLYFYWYRQILGQKVEFLVSFYNNEISEKSEIFDDQFSVERPDGSNFTLKIRSTKLEDSAMYFCASSEQGPNTDTQYFGPGTRLTVL.

The J gene is TRBJ1-6, the V gene TRBV2; D perhaps matches TRBD1 (5 bases). Germline V gene sequence: CDR1 SNHLY, CDR2 FYNNEI. This CDR3 region has 13 residues. V lost 3 bases and J 9 bases, leaving 9 bases between the germline ends. Written as DNA, the CDR3 is TGTGCCAGCAGTGAGGCAGGGTTTTCACCCCTCCACTTT. As protein: CASSEAGFSPLHF. The whole variable domain, filled in from reference TRBV2 and TRBJ1-6, reads EPEVTQTPSHQVTQMGQEVILRCVPISNHLYFYWYRQILGQKVEFLVSFYNNEISEKSEIFDDQFSVERPDGSNFTLKIRSTKLEDSAMYFCASSEAGFSPLHFGNGTRLTVT.

The rearrangement links TRBV10-3 to TRBJ1-1, with D possibly matching TRBD1 (6 bases). V lost 4 bases, J lost 3 bases, and 12 bases lay in between. CDR1 and CDR2 from the germline V gene are ENHRY and SYGVKD. The CDR3 is made up of 14 amino acids. The CDR3 bases are TGTGCCATCAGTGGAGGGGGATGGGACACTGAAGCTTTCTTT. Residues: CAISGGGWDTEAFF.

DNA of the CDR3: TGTGCCAGCAGTTACTCGCAGGGAGCCTATGGCTACACCTTC. Residues: CASSYSQGAYGYTF. The chain combines TRBV6-5 with TRBJ1-2, with D possibly matching TRBD1 (5 bases). The CDR3 covers 14 residues. V was trimmed by 0 bases and J by 4 bases, leaving 9 bases between them. Germline CDR1 is MNHEY and CDR2 is SVGAGI.

CDR3 loop: CASSYAVMAEAFF. In nucleotides, the CDR3 is TGTGCCAGCAGTTACGCCGTGATGGCTGAAGCTTTCTTT. The chain carries TRBV11-3 and TRBJ1-1; D uncertain. V lost 6 bases and J lost 6, with 14 bases in between. The germline V gene encodes CDR1 SGHNT and CDR2 YENEEA. The CDR3 has 13 residues.

V gene TRBV5-1 combines with J gene TRBJ1-2; 10 nucleotides align to TRBD1. The germline CDR1 and CDR2 sequences are SGHRS and YFSETQ. The CDR3 length is 14 residues. The J segment lost 7 bases and the V segment lost 3 bases, leaving 6 bases of the junction unmatched. The CDR3 DNA is TGCGCCAGCAGCTCAGGGACAGGGGATCGTGGCTACACCTTC. Its protein product is CASSSGTGDRGYTF.

This rearrangement joins TRBV11-2 to TRBJ1-6; D is unresolved. Germline values: CDR1 SGHAT, CDR2 FQNNGV. The V end was cut by 7 bases, the J end by 4 bases, with 11 bases between. This CDR3 has 14 residues. CDR3 DNA sequence: TGTGCCAGCAAAATGGGGTCTTATAATTCACCCCTCCACTTT. Translation gives CASKMGSYNSPLHF.

The chain is built from TRBV19 and TRBJ2-7; D may be TRBD2 (5 bases). Germline-derived CDR1 and CDR2 are LNHDA and SQIVND (reference sequence). V was shortened by 5 bases and J by 4 bases, with 12 bases between the two germline ends. The CDR3 extends over 13 amino acids. CDR3 region: CASSPGLTYEQYF. The CDR3 DNA sequence: TGTGCCAGTAGTCCTGGACTTACATACGAGCAGTACTTC. The entire variable domain, with the rest obtained from reference TRBV19 and TRBJ2-7, is as follows: DGGITQSPKYLFRKEGQNVTLSCEQNLNHDAMYWYRQDPGQGLRLIYYSQIVNDFQKGDIAEGYSVSREKKESFPLTVTSAQKNPTAFYLCASSPGLTYEQYFGPGTRLTVT.

The CDR3 DNA follows: TGTGCCAGCAGCCCCGGGGACACTGACTTCTATGGCTACACCTTC. Encoded protein: CASSPGDTDFYGYTF. This chain connects TRBV5-8 to TRBJ1-2; perhaps TRBD1 as D (6 bases). The CDR3 has 15 residues. Trimming left V 4 bases short and J 4 bases short, with 17 bases between. Germline V gives CDR1 SGHTS, CDR2 YDEGEE.

The rearrangement uses TRBV5-1 and TRBJ2-5; 8 bases agree with TRBD2. V shed 4 bases, J shed 1 base, and the junction held 9 bases outside the gene matches. Germline V gene data show CDR1 as SGHRS and CDR2 as YFSETQ. The CDR3 has 16 residues. CDR3 loop: CASSRSGSALQETQYF. CDR3 coding DNA: TGCGCCAGCAGCCGGAGCGGGAGTGCGCTCCAAGAGACCCAGTACTTC. The variable domain in full, completed from reference TRBV5-1 and TRBJ2-5, reads KAGVTQTPRYLIKTRGQQVTLSCSPISGHRSVSWYQQTPGQGLQFLFEYFSETQRNKGNFPGRFSGRQFSNSRSEMNVSTLELGDSALYLCASSRSGSALQETQYFGPGTRLLVL.

This clone was seen a handful of times. The gene calls are TRBV7-2 and TRBJ2-7; D is perhaps TRBD1 (6 bases). Per germline, CDR1 SGHTA and CDR2 FQGNSA. The CDR3 is 11 residues long. The ends were cut back, 7 bases at V and 6 bases at J, with 10 bases in the middle. The CDR3 sequence: CASTLGGEQYF. CDR3 DNA sequence: TGTGCCAGCACCCTAGGGGGCGAGCAGTACTTC.

Note on this clone: Other DNA sequences in this sample translate to the same CDR3. The V call is TRBV30, the J call TRBJ2-7, with a weak D call TRBD1 (6 bases). Trimming removed 0 bases at V and 0 bases at J, with 9 bases between. The germline V gene has CDR1 GTSNPN and CDR2 SVGIG (reference sequence). The CDR3 sequence is 14 residues long. The DNA of the CDR3 is TGTGCCTGGAGTGTAGGGGGTAGCTCCTACGAGCAGTACTTC. Its translation is CAWSVGGSSYEQYF.

The J gene is TRBJ2-7, the V gene TRBV3-1 (or the pseudogene TRBV3-2); 7 nucleotides agree with TRBD1. V was clipped by 3 bases and J by 1 base; unmatched bases: 6. The CDR3 has 15 amino acids. Germline V gene sequence: CDR1 LGHDT, CDR2 YNNKEL (reference sequence). CDR3 loop: CASSQGRTGSYEQYF. The DNA for the CDR3 is TGTGCCAGCAGCCAGGGACGGACAGGTTCCTACGAGCAGTACTTC.

The rearrangement joins TRBV7-8 to TRBJ2-5; D remains ambiguous. Germline V CDR1 and CDR2: SGHVS, FQNEAQ. The germline V and J ends were trimmed by 2 bases and 5 bases, with 12 bases remaining between them. This CDR3 spans 14 amino acids. The CDR3 region is CASSLRSSEETQYF. CDR3 nucleotides: TGTGCCAGCAGCTTAAGGTCTTCGGAGGAGACCCAGTACTTC.

This clone was found a few times. V usage is TRBV19 and J usage is TRBJ1-6; D might be TRBD1 (6 bases). The CDR3 extends over 16 amino acids. V was trimmed by 8 bases and J by 7 bases, leaving 21 bases between them. Germline V gives CDR1 LNHDA, CDR2 SQIVND (reference sequence). The CDR3 nucleotides read TGTGCCAGTGGGCTCGGGGACATGGGAATGAATTCACCCCTCCACTTT. Its protein is CASGLGDMGMNSPLHF.

A single count supports this clone. This chain joins TRBV24-1 and TRBJ2-1, with 8 bases that match TRBD2. This CDR3 contains 17 residues. V shed 1 base, J shed 6 bases, and the junction held 10 bases outside the gene matches. Germline CDR1 is KGHDR and CDR2 is SFDVKD. CDR3 bases: TGTGCCACCAGTGATTTTGGCTTGAAGGCGGGGGGCAATGAGCAGTTCTTC. Residues: CATSDFGLKAGGNEQFF.

V and J are TRBV11-2 and TRBJ2-7; D gene ambiguous. Between the trimmed V and J ends, which lost 1 base and 2 bases, there was a span of 12 bases. Looked up from germline, CDR1 is SGHAT and CDR2 is FQNNGV. The CDR3 contains 15 residues. Written as DNA, the CDR3 is TGTGCCAGCAGCTTAGTTTCACCTGGAACCTACGAGCAGTACTTC. Residues: CASSLVSPGTYEQYF.

The V call is TRBV28, the J call TRBJ2-2, with 9 nucleotides matching TRBD1. Losses at the gene ends were 4 bases for V and 5 bases for J; bases not matched to a gene: 2. The germline V gene has CDR1 MDHEN and CDR2 SYDVKM. CDR3 length: 14 amino acids. Here the CDR3 DNA reads TGTGCCAGCAGTTCCGGGACAGGGACCGGGGAGCTGTTTTTT. Translation: CASSSGTGTGELFF.